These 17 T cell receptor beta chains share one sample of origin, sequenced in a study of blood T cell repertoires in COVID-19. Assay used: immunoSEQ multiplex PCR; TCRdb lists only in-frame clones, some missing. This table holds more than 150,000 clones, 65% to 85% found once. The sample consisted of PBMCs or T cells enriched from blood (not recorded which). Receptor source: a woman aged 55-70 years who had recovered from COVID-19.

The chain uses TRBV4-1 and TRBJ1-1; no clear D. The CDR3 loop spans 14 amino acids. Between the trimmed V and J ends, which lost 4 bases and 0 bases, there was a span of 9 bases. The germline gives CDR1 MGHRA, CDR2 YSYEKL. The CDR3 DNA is TGCGCCAGCAGCCCCTACGACATGAACACTGAAGCTTTCTTT. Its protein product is CASSPYDMNTEAFF.

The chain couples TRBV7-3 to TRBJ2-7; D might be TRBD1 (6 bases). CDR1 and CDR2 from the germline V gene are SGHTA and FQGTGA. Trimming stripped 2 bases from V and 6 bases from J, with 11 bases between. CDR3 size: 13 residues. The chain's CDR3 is CASSLSGVGEQYF. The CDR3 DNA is TGTGCCAGCAGCTTATCAGGGGTCGGCGAGCAGTACTTC.

CDR3 residues: CASSGPVSSNTEAFF. The CDR3 coding sequence is TGTGCCAGCAGTGGCCCGGTGTCGTCGAACACTGAAGCTTTCTTT. The gene calls are TRBV25-1 and TRBJ1-1, with no clear D. The CDR3 sequence is 15 residues long. Germline V gene data show CDR1 as MGHDK and CDR2 as SYGVNS. Trimming removed 4 bases from V and 1 base from J, with 13 bases in between.

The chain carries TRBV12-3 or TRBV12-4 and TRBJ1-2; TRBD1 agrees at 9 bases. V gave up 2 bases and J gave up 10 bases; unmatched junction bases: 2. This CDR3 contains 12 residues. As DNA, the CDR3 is TGTGCCAGCAGTTTAAGACAGGGGGACTACACCTTC. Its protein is CASSLRQGDYTF.

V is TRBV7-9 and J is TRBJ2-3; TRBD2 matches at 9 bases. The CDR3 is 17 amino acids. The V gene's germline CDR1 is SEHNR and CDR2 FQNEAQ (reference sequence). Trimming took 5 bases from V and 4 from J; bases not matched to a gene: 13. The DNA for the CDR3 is TGTGCCAGCAGCCCGGATCCAGGCGGGAGGGGCCCAGATACGCAGTATTTT. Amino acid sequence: CASSPDPGGRGPDTQYF.

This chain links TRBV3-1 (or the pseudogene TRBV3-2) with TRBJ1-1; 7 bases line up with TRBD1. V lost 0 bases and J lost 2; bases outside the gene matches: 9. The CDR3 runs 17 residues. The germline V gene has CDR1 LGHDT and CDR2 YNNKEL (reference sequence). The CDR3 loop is CASSQEGLRGGNTEAFF. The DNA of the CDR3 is TGTGCCAGCAGCCAAGAGGGCCTCCGAGGGGGCAACACTGAAGCTTTCTTT.

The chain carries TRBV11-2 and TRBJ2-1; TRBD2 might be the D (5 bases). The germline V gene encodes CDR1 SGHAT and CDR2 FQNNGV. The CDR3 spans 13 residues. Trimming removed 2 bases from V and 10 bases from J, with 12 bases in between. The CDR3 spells CASSLSYAGEQFF. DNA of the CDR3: TGTGCCAGCAGCTTATCTTATGCGGGCGAGCAGTTCTTC. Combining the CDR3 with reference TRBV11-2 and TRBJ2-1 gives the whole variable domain EAGVAQSPRYKIIEKRQSVAFWCNPISGHATLYWYQQILGQGPKLLIQFQNNGVVDDSQLPKDRFSAERLKGVDSTLKIQPAKLEDSAVYLCASSLSYAGEQFFGPGTRLTVL.

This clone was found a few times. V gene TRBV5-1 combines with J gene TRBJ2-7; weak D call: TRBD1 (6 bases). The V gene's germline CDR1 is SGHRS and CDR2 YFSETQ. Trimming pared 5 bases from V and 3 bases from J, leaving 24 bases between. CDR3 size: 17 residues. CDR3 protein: CASRVHPGQSSGYEQYF. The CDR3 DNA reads TGCGCCAGCAGAGTACACCCGGGACAAAGTTCGGGCTACGAGCAGTACTTC. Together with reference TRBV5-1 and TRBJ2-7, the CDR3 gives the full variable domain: KAGVTQTPRYLIKTRGQQVTLSCSPISGHRSVSWYQQTPGQGLQFLFEYFSETQRNKGNFPGRFSGRQFSNSRSEMNVSTLELGDSALYLCASRVHPGQSSGYEQYFGPGTRLTVT.

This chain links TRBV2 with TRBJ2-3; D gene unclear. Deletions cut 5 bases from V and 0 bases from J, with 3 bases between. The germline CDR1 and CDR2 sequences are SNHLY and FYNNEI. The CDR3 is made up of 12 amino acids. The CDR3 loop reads CASSYSTDTQYF. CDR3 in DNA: TGTGCCAGCAGTTATAGCACAGATACGCAGTATTTT. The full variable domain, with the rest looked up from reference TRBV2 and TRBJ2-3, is EPEVTQTPSHQVTQMGQEVILRCVPISNHLYFYWYRQILGQKVEFLVSFYNNEISEKSEIFDDQFSVERPDGSNFTLKIRSTKLEDSAMYFCASSYSTDTQYFGPGTRLTVL.

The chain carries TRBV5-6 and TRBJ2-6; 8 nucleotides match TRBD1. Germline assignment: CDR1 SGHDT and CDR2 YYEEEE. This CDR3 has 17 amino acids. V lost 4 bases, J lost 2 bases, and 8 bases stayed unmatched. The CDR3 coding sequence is TGTGCCAGCAGCCCCATTGACAGGGGTCCTGGGGCCAACGTCCTGACTTTC. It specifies CASSPIDRGPGANVLTF.

CDR3 coding DNA: TGTGCCAGCAGTAAGGACAGGGCGGGCTACACCTTC. Translated, it gives CASSKDRAGYTF. This chain uses TRBV27 with TRBJ1-2; 8 nucleotides agree with TRBD1. Looked up from germline, CDR1 is MNHEY and CDR2 is SMNVEV (reference sequence). The CDR3 has 12 amino acids. Trimming at V came to 5 bases and at J to 8 bases, leaving 4 bases not matched to a gene.

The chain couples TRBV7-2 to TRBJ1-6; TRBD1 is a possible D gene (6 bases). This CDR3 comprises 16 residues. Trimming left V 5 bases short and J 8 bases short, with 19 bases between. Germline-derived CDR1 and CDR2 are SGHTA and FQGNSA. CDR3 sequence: CASSLQTGQPDSPLHF. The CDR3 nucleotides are TGTGCCAGCAGCCTACAGACAGGCCAGCCCGATTCACCCCTCCACTTT.

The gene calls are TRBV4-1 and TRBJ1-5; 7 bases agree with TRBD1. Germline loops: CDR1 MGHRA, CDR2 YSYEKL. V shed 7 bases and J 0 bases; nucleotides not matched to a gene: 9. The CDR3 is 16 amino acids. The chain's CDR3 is CASTREGGISNQPQHF. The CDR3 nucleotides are TGCGCCAGCACCCGGGAAGGGGGCATTAGCAATCAGCCCCAGCATTTT.

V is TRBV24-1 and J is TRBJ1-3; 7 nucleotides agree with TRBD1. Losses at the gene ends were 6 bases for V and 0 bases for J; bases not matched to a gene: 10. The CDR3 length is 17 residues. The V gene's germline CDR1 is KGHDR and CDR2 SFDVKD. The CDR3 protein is CATSLWAGQSSGNTIYF. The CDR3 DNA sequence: TGTGCCACCAGTCTTTGGGCGGGACAGTCCTCTGGAAACACCATATATTTT.

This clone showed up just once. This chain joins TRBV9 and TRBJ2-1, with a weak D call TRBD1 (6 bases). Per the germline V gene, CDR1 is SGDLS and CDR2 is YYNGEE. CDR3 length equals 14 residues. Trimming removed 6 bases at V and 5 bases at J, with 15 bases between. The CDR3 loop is CASTRRGNDNEQFF. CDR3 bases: TGTGCCAGCACCCGCAGGGGAAATGACAATGAGCAGTTCTTC.

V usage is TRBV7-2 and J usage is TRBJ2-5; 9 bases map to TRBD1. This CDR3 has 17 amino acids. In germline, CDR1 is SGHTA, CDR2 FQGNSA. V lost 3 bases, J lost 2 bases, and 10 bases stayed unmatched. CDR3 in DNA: TGTGCCAGCAGCTTCGGTGTCGGACAGGGGAGGCAAGAGACCCAGTACTTC. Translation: CASSFGVGQGRQETQYF.

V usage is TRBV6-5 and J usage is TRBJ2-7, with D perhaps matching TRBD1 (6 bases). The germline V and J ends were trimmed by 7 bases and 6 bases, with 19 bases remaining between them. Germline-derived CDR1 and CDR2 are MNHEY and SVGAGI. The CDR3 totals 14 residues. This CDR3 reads CASKDIGGSVEQYF. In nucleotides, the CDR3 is TGTGCCAGCAAAGATATAGGGGGTTCTGTCGAGCAGTACTTC.